What follows are 9 T cell receptor beta chains derived from one specimen sequenced in a study of cytomegalovirus exposure and HLA in healthy donors. The primer mix had 60 Vbeta and 13 Jbeta primers. Sequenced by immunoSEQ multiplex PCR; TCRdb stores in-frame clones only, minus some. This table has approximately 130,000 clones, over 70% appearing once. Material for sequencing was PBMCs. These receptors were collected from a woman aged 40 to 50 in good health and CMV-seronegative.

V is TRBV5-1 and J is TRBJ2-7; possible D gene TRBD1, 6 bases. The CDR3 has 11 residues. V was trimmed by 6 bases and J by 6 bases, leaving 10 bases between them. Germline V gives CDR1 SGHRS, CDR2 YFSETQ. Written as DNA, the CDR3 is TGCGCCAGCATATTCAGGGGCGAGCAGTACTTC. Protein product: CASIFRGEQYF.

The rearrangement joins TRBV10-1 to TRBJ1-1; 8 nucleotides match TRBD1. J was trimmed by 7 bases and V by 4 bases; bases with no gene match: 5. Germline CDR1 reads WNHNN; CDR2 reads SYGVQD (reference sequence). The length of the CDR3 is 13 residues. The CDR3 here is CASSVQGAVEAFF. The CDR3 DNA reads as TGCGCCAGCAGTGTCCAGGGGGCGGTTGAAGCTTTCTTT.

The rearrangement links TRBV9 to TRBJ2-7; D might be TRBD1 (6 bases). The CDR3 covers 17 residues. V was trimmed by 0 bases and J by 0 bases, leaving 16 bases between them. The germline CDR1 and CDR2 sequences are SGDLS and YYNGEE. CDR3: CASSVEAGALSSYEQYF. CDR3 sequence (DNA): TGTGCCAGCAGCGTAGAGGCAGGGGCCCTAAGCTCCTACGAGCAGTACTTC.

This clone was recorded once. The chain uses TRBV7-2 and TRBJ1-2, with TRBD1 matching 11 bases. Germline-derived CDR1 and CDR2 are SGHTA and FQGNSA. The CDR3 runs to 14 residues. The trim removed 5 bases at V and 4 bases at J, leaving 3 bases unmatched. The CDR3 spells CASSGTGGGYGYTF. In nucleotides, the CDR3 is TGTGCCAGCAGCGGGACAGGGGGGGGCTATGGCTACACCTTC.

The chain has TRBV19 and TRBJ2-7; 11 nucleotides align to TRBD2. Trimming took 1 base from V and 6 from J; bases not matched to a gene: 8. Germline V gives CDR1 LNHDA, CDR2 SQIVND (reference sequence). The CDR3 is made up of 16 amino acids. This chain's CDR3 is CASSIGGRLAGSEQYF. CDR3 nucleotides: TGTGCCAGTAGTATAGGGGGCAGACTAGCGGGAAGCGAGCAGTACTTC.

The V gene is TRBV4-2, the J gene TRBJ2-3; 12 bases are shared with TRBD2. CDR1 and CDR2 from the germline V gene are LGHNA and YNFKEQ. CDR3 size: 18 residues. After removal of 1 base from V and 2 bases from J, the junction contained 7 bases not matched to a gene. The CDR3 protein is CASSQASLAGGITDTQYF. The CDR3 DNA reads as TGTGCCAGCAGCCAAGCCTCACTAGCGGGAGGAATCACAGATACGCAGTATTTT.

The chain recombines TRBV7-9 with TRBJ1-1, with 9 bases lining up with TRBD1. The CDR3 runs to 14 residues. The germline V gene has CDR1 SEHNR and CDR2 FQNEAQ (reference sequence). J lost 4 bases, V lost 4 bases, and 4 bases had no gene match. The CDR3, as DNA: TGTGCCAGCAGCTCCGGACAGGGGATCACTGAAGCTTTCTTT. Translation gives CASSSGQGITEAFF.

This rearrangement joins TRBV11-1 to TRBJ2-1, with 10 bases that match TRBD2. This CDR3 is 16 amino acids long. With V trimmed by 2 bases and J by 2 bases, 3 bases remained unmatched. Per germline, CDR1 SGHAT and CDR2 FQDESV (reference sequence). CDR3 in amino acids: CASSLSGGVPYNEQFF. CDR3 coding DNA: TGTGCCAGCAGCTTAAGCGGGGGGGTGCCCTACAATGAGCAGTTCTTC.

This chain connects TRBV5-1 to TRBJ1-1; TRBD1 matches 9 bases. Germline V gives CDR1 SGHRS, CDR2 YFSETQ. Germline trimming cut 5 bases from V and 6 bases from J; bases unmatched to any gene: 11. The length of the CDR3 is 15 residues. CDR3 amino acids: CASRWGRDREAEAFF. The CDR3 nucleotides read TGCGCCAGCAGGTGGGGACGGGACAGGGAAGCTGAAGCTTTCTTT.